This T cell receptor (beta chain) was sequenced during a study of OX40 agonist ivuxolimab in advanced cancers. Germline CDR1 is MNHNS and CDR2 is SASEGT. The CDR3 length is 13 residues. V was clipped by 7 bases and J by 3 bases, with 13 bases between them. Generated by immunoSEQ multiplex PCR, the TCRdb table keeps only in-frame clones and is missing some. The sample has 80,000 to 100,000 clones, 87% seen once. The origin of this receptor is an adult with an advanced solid tumor such as melanoma, head and neck, liver or kidney cancer. This specimen was CD4+ or CD8+ T cells sorted from blood, taken in a trial of the OX40 agonist ivuxolimab. The chain employs TRBV6-1 and TRBJ2-7, with TRBD1 as a possible D gene (7 bases). DNA for the CDR3: TGTGCCAGCACTGCGGGACAGCTCTACGAGCAGTACTTC. It specifies CASTAGQLYEQYF.